This TCR beta chain came from a study of cytomegalovirus exposure and HLA in healthy donors. This clone was seen only a few times. Its target is unknown. PCR was performed using 60 Vbeta and 13 Jbeta primers. The protocol was immunoSEQ multiplex PCR, while the TCRdb copy is restricted to in-frame clones and leaves out a portion. Found here are 150,000 to 200,000 clones, roughly four fifths of them singletons; the top ten hold 1.5% to 2%. Points from the study as a whole: In a later analysis, common viral pathogens appeared linked to several of the most significant clusters. Productive rates of about 87% or about 30% were seen for most TCR beta V segments in an earlier analysis.

The material sequenced was PBMCs. This sequence was found in a man younger than 35 in good health and CMV-seronegative.

CDR3 DNA: TGCGCCAGCAGCCAAGGGGCAGCGAACACCGGGGAGCTGTTTTTT. It specifies CASSQGAANTGELFF. The chain employs TRBV4-3 and TRBJ2-2; D call uncertain. The CDR3 length is 15 residues. V gave up 1 base and J gave up 0 bases, with 6 bases separating them. CDR1 is LGHNA, CDR2 YSLEER, per germline.